These 30 T cell receptor beta chains originate from one sample sequenced in a study of cytotoxic CD8 clonotypes in ibrutinib-treated CLL. Profiling relied on immunoSEQ multiplex PCR, and the TCRdb table lists in-frame clones only, not all of them. The profile shows under 300,000 clones, approximately 76% of them singletons. The sequences come from PBMCs, collected at disease progression, from a patient treated with ibrutinib. Every receptor here comes from a human donor with chronic lymphocytic leukemia.

This clone appeared a few times. J is TRBJ2-1 and V is TRBV7-9; the D gene is possibly TRBD2 (5 bases). The germline CDR1 and CDR2 sequences are SEHNR and FQNEAQ (reference sequence). V lost 2 bases, J lost 4 bases, and 12 bases lay in between. The CDR3 consists of 15 residues. This CDR3 reads CASSLLALRYNEQFF. CDR3 sequence (DNA): TGTGCCAGCAGCTTACTAGCTCTAAGGTACAATGAGCAGTTCTTC.

A few counts support this clone. The V and J genes are TRBV18 and TRBJ1-2; a weak D match, TRBD1 (6 bases). V lost 2 bases and J lost 8, with 12 bases in between. The germline gives CDR1 KGHSH, CDR2 LQKENI. This CDR3 is built from 13 residues. Here the CDR3 DNA reads TGTGCCAGCTCACCAAGTGGGGGCGACGGCTACACCTTC. Translated: CASSPSGGDGYTF.

The V gene is TRBV6-1, the J gene TRBJ2-3, with D perhaps matching TRBD1 (5 bases). V gave up 0 bases and J gave up 4 bases, with 11 bases separating them. The CDR3 is 15 amino acids. The germline gives CDR1 MNHNS, CDR2 SASEGT. CDR3 in amino acids: CASSEAAGWPDTQYF. For the CDR3, the DNA is TGTGCCAGCAGTGAAGCCGCAGGGTGGCCAGATACGCAGTATTTT.

V gene TRBV5-4 combines with J gene TRBJ2-5; TRBD2 matches 8 bases. CDR1 SGHNT and CDR2 YYREEE come from the germline V gene (reference sequence). CDR3 length equals 15 residues. Trimming took 3 bases from V and 5 from J; bases not matched to a gene: 9. The CDR3 is CASSSGGTSRETQYF. As DNA, the CDR3 is TGTGCCAGCAGCTCGGGGGGGACTAGTAGGGAGACCCAGTACTTC.

In this sample, this clone turned up a few times. The chain recombines TRBV7-2 with TRBJ1-1; maybe TRBD1 (6 bases). The CDR3 length is 18 residues. Deletions cut 1 base from V and 3 bases from J, with 21 bases between. CDR1 and CDR2 from the germline V gene are SGHTA and FQGNSA. The CDR3 DNA reads as TGTGCCAGCAGCTTAGTAGCCAGGCCGGGGGGCAAGGACACTGAAGCTTTCTTT. Translating it yields CASSLVARPGGKDTEAFF.

This clone was detected once. This chain connects TRBV28 to TRBJ2-7, with D perhaps being TRBD1 or TRBD2 (5 bases each). Trimming took 5 bases from V and 6 from J, leaving 8 bases between them. The germline V gene encodes CDR1 MDHEN and CDR2 SYDVKM. CDR3 length equals 11 residues. In nucleotides, the CDR3 is TGTGCCAGCAGTCCGGGGCCCGAGCAGTACTTC. Translating it yields CASSPGPEQYF.

This clone turned up a few times. This chain connects TRBV19 to TRBJ1-5; 7 bases are a match to TRBD1. This CDR3 is 16 amino acids long. After removal of 3 bases from V and 6 bases from J, the junction contained 11 bases not matched to a gene. Per the germline V gene, CDR1 is LNHDA and CDR2 is SQIVND (reference sequence). CDR3 region: CASSMRGPTGSQPQHF. DNA of the CDR3: TGTGCCAGTAGTATGAGGGGCCCGACAGGGAGTCAGCCCCAGCATTTT.

This sequence joins TRBV9 and TRBJ2-5; D perhaps matches TRBD1 (6 bases). V lost 4 bases and J lost 2, with 15 bases in between. CDR1 is SGDLS, CDR2 YYNGEE, per germline. CDR3 length: 15 amino acids. CDR3 protein: CASSPRYRDQETQYF. The DNA for the CDR3 is TGTGCCAGCAGCCCCCGTTACAGGGATCAAGAGACCCAGTACTTC.

V is TRBV12-5 and J is TRBJ1-2; D remains unclear. The germline V and J ends were trimmed by 1 base and 3 bases, with 6 bases remaining between them. Germline V gene data show CDR1 as LGHNT and CDR2 as FRNRAP. The CDR3 is made up of 13 amino acids. CDR3 in amino acids: CASGLAGDYGYTF. As DNA, the CDR3 is TGTGCTAGTGGTTTGGCAGGTGACTATGGCTACACCTTC.

This chain links TRBV11-3 with TRBJ2-7, with D unresolved. The V end lost 0 bases, the J end lost 3 bases, and 6 bases lay between the germline ends. The CDR3 is 13 residues long. Germline V CDR1 and CDR2: SGHNT, YENEEA. CDR3 nucleotide sequence: TGTGCCAGCAGCTTAGATTCCAGCTACGAGCAGTACTTC. Its protein product is CASSLDSSYEQYF. Together with reference TRBV11-3 and TRBJ2-7, the CDR3 gives the full variable domain: EAGVVQSPRYKIIEKKQPVAFWCNPISGHNTLYWYLQNLGQGPELLIRYENEEAVDDSQLPKDRFSAERLKGVDSTLKIQPAELGDSAVYLCASSLDSSYEQYFGPGTRLTVT.

V and J are TRBV2 and TRBJ1-2; the match to TRBD1 covers 7 bases. Germline CDR1 reads SNHLY; CDR2 reads FYNNEI. The CDR3 spans 14 residues. Trimming at V came to 0 bases and at J to 2 bases, leaving 0 bases not matched to a gene. The CDR3 reads CASSEAGQNYGYTF. CDR3 sequence (DNA): TGTGCCAGCAGTGAAGCGGGACAGAACTATGGCTACACCTTC.

V and J are TRBV4-3 and TRBJ2-3, with a weak D call TRBD2 (5 bases). The CDR3 is made up of 14 amino acids. The V end was cut by 0 bases, the J end by 3 bases, with 7 bases between. CDR1 and CDR2 (germline): LGHNA, YSLEER. CDR3 region: CASSQDRGTDTQYF. In DNA, the CDR3 is TGCGCCAGCAGCCAAGATCGGGGTACAGATACGCAGTATTTT.

The chain is built from TRBV28 and TRBJ2-7; 13 bases map to TRBD2. From germline, CDR1 is MDHEN and CDR2 SYDVKM. V dropped 3 bases and J dropped 0; count of bases not matched to a gene: 11. This CDR3 contains 19 residues. This CDR3 is CASSFPGLAGASRSYEQYF. CDR3 DNA: TGTGCCAGCAGTTTTCCCGGACTAGCGGGAGCTTCGCGCTCCTACGAGCAGTACTTC.

This clone was counted a single time. This sequence joins TRBV4-1 and TRBJ1-3; 7 bases match TRBD1. The CDR3 has 15 residues. V trimming: 1 base; J trimming: 0 bases; junction bases outside the gene matches: 0. Germline CDR1 and CDR2: MGHRA and YSYEKL. The CDR3 DNA reads as TGCGCCAGCAGCCAAGGGACAGGCTCTGGAAACACCATATATTTT. This gives the protein CASSQGTGSGNTIYF.

The V and J genes are TRBV19 and TRBJ1-2; D not resolved. V was clipped by 3 bases and J by 0 bases, with 8 bases between them. Germline V lookup: CDR1 LNHDA, CDR2 SQIVND (reference sequence). The CDR3 consists of 14 residues. CDR3 sequence reads: CASSIGESNYGYTF. As DNA, the CDR3 is TGTGCCAGTAGTATTGGGGAGTCTAACTATGGCTACACCTTC.

The chain joins TRBV29-1 to TRBJ2-5; 8 nucleotides match TRBD2. The CDR3 is 11 amino acids. Per germline, CDR1 SQVTM and CDR2 ANQGSEA. V trimming: 4 bases; J trimming: 5 bases; junction bases outside the gene matches: 0. The CDR3 nucleotides are TGCAGCGTTGGACTAGCGGAGACCCAGTACTTC. As protein: CSVGLAETQYF.

The chain uses TRBV6-5 and TRBJ1-5; 9 bases match TRBD1. In germline, CDR1 is MNHEY, CDR2 SVGAGI. V was pared by 2 bases and J by 7 bases, with 6 bases of the junction left unmatched. The CDR3 totals 15 residues. The chain's CDR3 is CASSYLTGGVQPQHF. The CDR3 DNA is TGTGCCAGCAGTTACCTGACAGGGGGTGTACAGCCCCAGCATTTT.

The chain has TRBV6-4 and TRBJ1-2, with D hard to call. The CDR3 spans 14 residues. Trimming removed 0 bases from V and 4 bases from J, with 9 bases in between. The V gene's germline CDR1 is MRHNA and CDR2 SNTAGT. This chain's CDR3 is CASSDSRAGYGYTF. CDR3 bases: TGTGCCAGCAGTGACTCGAGGGCAGGCTATGGCTACACCTTC.

This clone was seen more than once but under ten times. This chain uses TRBV10-3 with TRBJ2-2; TRBD1 agrees at 8 bases. This CDR3 is built from 16 residues. V shed 6 bases and J 4 bases; nucleotides not matched to a gene: 10. Germline CDR1 and CDR2: ENHRY and SYGVKD. CDR3 region: CAISNTRTGSTGELFF. CDR3 bases: TGTGCCATCAGCAATACTAGGACAGGGAGCACCGGGGAGCTGTTTTTT.

CDR3 protein: CASSPLVGLEQFF. The DNA for the CDR3 is TGTGCCAGCAGCCCTCTCGTCGGGCTTGAGCAGTTCTTC. The V call is TRBV7-2, the J call TRBJ2-1; no clear D. Germline V gene lookup returns CDR1 SGHTA and CDR2 FQGNSA. The germline V and J ends were trimmed by 5 bases and 9 bases, with 14 bases remaining between them. This CDR3 region has 13 residues.

This clone was observed a handful of times. The genes are TRBV5-1 and TRBJ2-7; D might be TRBD1 (6 bases). Trimming stripped 3 bases from V and 3 bases from J, with 10 bases between. Germline V CDR1 and CDR2: SGHRS, YFSETQ. The length of the CDR3 is 13 residues. CDR3 protein: CASSYSGVYEQYF. The CDR3, as DNA: TGCGCCAGCAGCTACTCAGGGGTCTACGAGCAGTACTTC.

V gene TRBV5-6 combines with J gene TRBJ2-7; D unclear. The V end was cut by 2 bases, the J end by 4 bases, with 4 bases between. This CDR3 spans 11 amino acids. Germline assignment: CDR1 SGHDT and CDR2 YYEEEE. CDR3 loop: CASSFHYEQYF. In DNA, the CDR3 is TGTGCCAGCAGCTTCCATTACGAGCAGTACTTC. Full variable domain (remainder filled in from reference TRBV5-6 and TRBJ2-7): DAGVTQSPTHLIKTRGQQVTLRCSPKSGHDTVSWYQQALGQGPQFIFQYYEEEERQRGNFPDRFSGHQFPNYSSELNVNALLLGDSALYLCASSFHYEQYFGPGTRLTVT.

This clone was found a few times. The genes are TRBV18 and TRBJ1-1; D unresolved. Germline assignment: CDR1 KGHSH and CDR2 LQKENI. This CDR3 contains 14 residues. V lost 2 bases and J lost 0, with 7 bases in between. CDR3 coding DNA: TGTGCCAGCTCACCAGTGGTGGTGAACACTGAAGCTTTCTTT. Encoded protein: CASSPVVVNTEAFF.

The CDR3 here is CASSPGTSGGYGTDTQYF. The CDR3 nucleotides are TGTGCCAGCAGCCCCGGGACTAGCGGGGGGTACGGCACAGATACGCAGTATTTT. The chain is built from TRBV4-2 and TRBJ2-3; 15 positions agree with TRBD2. This CDR3 is built from 18 residues. The V gene end was trimmed by 4 bases and the J gene end by 1 base; junction bases not matched to a gene: 6. CDR1 is LGHNA and CDR2 is YNFKEQ in the germline V gene.

The V gene is TRBV2, the J gene TRBJ1-1, with 7 nucleotides matching TRBD1. The germline gives CDR1 SNHLY, CDR2 FYNNEI. The CDR3 sequence is 13 residues long. V lost 8 bases to trimming and J lost 1 base; unmatched junction nucleotides: 4. CDR3 sequence: CASRDSGNTEAFF. DNA of the CDR3: TGTGCCAGCCGGGACAGCGGGAACACTGAAGCTTTCTTT.

The V gene is TRBV18, the J gene TRBJ2-3; TRBD1 might be the D (6 bases). Germline-derived CDR1 and CDR2 are KGHSH and LQKENI. V was clipped by 0 bases and J by 3 bases, with 13 bases between them. The CDR3 contains 16 residues. CDR3 coding DNA: TGTGCCAGCTCACCACCGTTGGGGGCTGGGACAGATACGCAGTATTTT. Its protein product is CASSPPLGAGTDTQYF.

The chain is built from TRBV19 and TRBJ1-1; tentative D call: TRBD1 (5 bases). Germline-derived CDR1 and CDR2 are LNHDA and SQIVND (reference sequence). The CDR3 length is 11 residues. Here the CDR3 DNA reads TGTGCTGTAGGGGCGAACACTGAAGCTTTCTTT. Translating it yields CAVGANTEAFF.

This clone was observed a handful of times. V is TRBV9 and J is TRBJ1-6, with 10 bases that match TRBD1. Per the germline V gene, CDR1 is SGDLS and CDR2 is YYNGEE. The CDR3 extends over 15 amino acids. J was trimmed by 7 bases and V by 5 bases; bases with no gene match: 6. The CDR3 is CASRSGTGDNSPLHF. In nucleotides, the CDR3 is TGTGCCAGCAGGTCCGGGACAGGGGACAATTCACCCCTCCACTTT.

J is TRBJ2-7 and V is TRBV27, with TRBD2 identical over 9 bases. CDR3 size: 17 residues. V lost 4 bases, J lost 2 bases, and 12 bases stayed unmatched. Germline V gives CDR1 MNHEY, CDR2 SMNVEV (reference sequence). CDR3 bases: TGTGCCAGCAGTTCCCTGGGGCCTGAGCGGGGGGCCTACGAGCAGTACTTC. Amino acids: CASSSLGPERGAYEQYF.

The chain couples TRBV25-1 to TRBJ2-7, with D possibly TRBD2 on 7 matching bases. V lost 4 bases and J 1 base, leaving 17 bases between the germline ends. The CDR3 runs to 16 residues. Germline CDR1 and CDR2: MGHDK and SYGVNS. As DNA, the CDR3 is TGTGCCAGCAGTGTCCCGCTTGGGAGGGGGTCCTACGAGCAGTACTTC. It yields the protein CASSVPLGRGSYEQYF.